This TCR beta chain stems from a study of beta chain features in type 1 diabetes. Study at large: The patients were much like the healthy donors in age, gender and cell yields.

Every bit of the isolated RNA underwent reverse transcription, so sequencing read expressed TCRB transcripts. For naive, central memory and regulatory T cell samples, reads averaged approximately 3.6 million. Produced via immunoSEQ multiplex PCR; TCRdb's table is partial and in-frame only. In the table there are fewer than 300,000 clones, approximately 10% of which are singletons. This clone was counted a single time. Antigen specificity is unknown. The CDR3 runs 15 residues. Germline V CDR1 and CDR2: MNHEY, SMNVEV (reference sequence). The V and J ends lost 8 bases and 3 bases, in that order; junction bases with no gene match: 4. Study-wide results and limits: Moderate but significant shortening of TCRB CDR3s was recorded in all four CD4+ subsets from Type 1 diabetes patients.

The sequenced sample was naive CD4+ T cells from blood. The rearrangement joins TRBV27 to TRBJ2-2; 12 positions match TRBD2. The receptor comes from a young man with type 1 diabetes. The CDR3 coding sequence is TGTGCCAGCCGGACTAGCGGGGTTTACACCGGGGAGCTGTTTTTT. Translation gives CASRTSGVYTGELFF.